Included here is one T cell receptor (beta chain) sequence, with context. Antigen: not known. The data originate from a study of OX40 agonist ivuxolimab in advanced cancers. Whole-study context: As their treatment, patients were administered ivuxolimab, an agonistic anti-OX40 (CD134) antibody. Partial responses, seen in three patients, involved one hepatocellular carcinoma and two cutaneous melanomas.

Blood was sampled at baseline, cycle 4 day 1, and cycle 7 day 1. Sequencing used immunoSEQ multiplex PCR; TCRdb keeps in-frame clones, though not all of them. The table has approximately 77,000 clones, around 94% seen once. Study-level results: CD4+ T cells averaged fewer expanded clones than CD8+ T cells.

Germline V gene lookup returns CDR1 MDHEN and CDR2 SYDVKM. CDR3 length: 12 amino acids. Trimming pared 6 bases from V and 4 bases from J, leaving 10 bases between. The sequencing here drew on CD4+ or CD8+ T cells sorted from blood, taken in a trial of the OX40 agonist ivuxolimab. The chain uses TRBV28 and TRBJ2-7; D is unclear. This clonotype was sampled from an adult with an advanced solid tumor such as melanoma, head and neck, liver or kidney cancer. In nucleotides, the CDR3 is TGTGCCAGCAGAGGGCATAGGTACGAGCAGTACTTC. It codes for CASRGHRYEQYF.